The rows below give T cell receptor beta chains drawn from one sample of a study of control samples from healthy donors and cancer patients. Generated by immunoSEQ multiplex PCR, the TCRdb table keeps only in-frame clones and is missing some. Here the sample spans tens of thousands of clones, about 86% being singletons. The sequenced sample was blood. Receptor source: a woman aged 50 to 65 in good health. Both conserved end residues are part of each CDR3. A D gene is named only where the DNA matches it firmly. Clone size appears in some rows only: once, few, many, or a class for an expanded clone.

abundance: NA; d_gene: TRBD2; v_gene: TRBV5-5; j_gene: TRBJ2-7; CDR3aa: CASSLSGGPYEQYF; CDR3nt: TGTGCCAGCAGCTTGAGCGGGGGGCCCTACGAGCAGTACTTC
abundance: NA; d_gene: NA; v_gene: TRBV5-8; j_gene: TRBJ1-1; CDR3aa: CASSLALGVTEAFF; CDR3nt: TGTGCCAGCAGCTTGGCCTTGGGAGTCACTGAAGCTTTCTTT
abundance: NA; d_gene: TRBD1; v_gene: TRBV19; j_gene: TRBJ1-1; CDR3aa: CASTKGATNTEAFF; CDR3nt: TGTGCCAGTACCAAGGGGGCGACGAACACTGAAGCTTTCTTT
abundance: NA; d_gene: NA; v_gene: TRBV7-9; j_gene: TRBJ1-2; CDR3aa: CASSLGQRWGYTF; CDR3nt: TGTGCCAGCAGCTTAGGACAGCGATGGGGCTACACCTTC
abundance: NA; d_gene: NA; v_gene: TRBV6-6; j_gene: TRBJ1-3; CDR3aa: CASSSLGDTIYF; CDR3nt: TGTGCCAGCAGTTCACTCGGGGACACCATATATTTT
abundance: NA; d_gene: TRBD1; v_gene: TRBV28; j_gene: TRBJ1-5; CDR3aa: CASSLNGDRGGNQPQHF; CDR3nt: TGTGCCAGCAGTTTGAACGGGGACAGGGGTGGCAATCAGCCCCAGCATTTT
abundance: NA; d_gene: TRBD1; v_gene: TRBV5-4; j_gene: TRBJ1-4; CDR3aa: CASSRGTAPNEKLFF; CDR3nt: TGTGCCAGCAGCCGCGGGACAGCCCCTAATGAAAAACTGTTTTTT
abundance: once; d_gene: TRBD1; v_gene: TRBV18; j_gene: TRBJ1-6; CDR3aa: CASSLQGARSSPLHF; CDR3nt: TGTGCCAGCTCACTACAGGGGGCCCGGAGTTCACCCCTCCACTTT
abundance: once; d_gene: TRBD2; v_gene: TRBV4-3; j_gene: TRBJ2-1; CDR3aa: CASSQESPGLASRNEQFF; CDR3nt: TGCGCCAGCAGCCAAGAATCGCCGGGACTAGCGAGTCGAAATGAGCAGTTCTTC
abundance: NA; d_gene: TRBD1; v_gene: TRBV6-5; j_gene: TRBJ1-2; CDR3aa: CASSPRTGKVYGYTF; CDR3nt: TGTGCCAGCAGTCCCCGGACAGGGAAGGTGTATGGCTACACCTTC
abundance: NA; d_gene: NA; v_gene: TRBV27; j_gene: TRBJ1-2; CDR3aa: CASGKVDYGYTF; CDR3nt: TGTGCCAGCGGAAAGGTGGACTATGGCTACACCTTC
abundance: NA; d_gene: NA; v_gene: TRBV11-2; j_gene: TRBJ2-1; CDR3aa: CASSLGAFTGGDEQFF; CDR3nt: TGTGCCAGCAGCTTAGGTGCTTTTACAGGAGGTGATGAGCAGTTCTTC
abundance: once; d_gene: TRBD1; v_gene: TRBV7-6; j_gene: TRBJ1-5; CDR3aa: CASSPLGTGGQPQHF; CDR3nt: TGTGCCAGCAGCCCCCTAGGGACAGGGGGTCAGCCCCAGCATTTT
abundance: NA; d_gene: TRBD1; v_gene: TRBV7-9; j_gene: TRBJ1-2; CDR3aa: CAAGGSDYGYTF; CDR3nt: TGTGCCGCAGGGGGCTCTGACTATGGCTACACCTTC
abundance: few; d_gene: NA; v_gene: TRBV20-1; j_gene: TRBJ1-2; CDR3aa: CSASRREYYGYTF; CDR3nt: TGCAGTGCTAGTCGGAGGGAGTACTATGGCTACACCTTC
abundance: NA; d_gene: NA; v_gene: TRBV4-1; j_gene: TRBJ2-3; CDR3aa: CASSQDSGGTDTQYF; CDR3nt: TGCGCCAGCAGCCAAGATTCCGGGGGCACAGATACGCAGTATTTT
abundance: NA; d_gene: NA; v_gene: TRBV7-9; j_gene: TRBJ2-2; CDR3aa: CASSSRIYTGELFF; CDR3nt: TGTGCCAGCAGCTCGAGGATTTACACCGGGGAGCTGTTTTTT
abundance: NA; d_gene: NA; v_gene: TRBV7-5; j_gene: TRBJ2-7; CDR3aa: CARSFPRPPGGEQYF; CDR3nt: TGTGCCAGAAGCTTTCCCCGGCCCCCGGGGGGAGAGCAGTACTTC
abundance: NA; d_gene: NA; v_gene: TRBV7-2; j_gene: TRBJ2-3; CDR3aa: CASSLDHPWRAEQYF; CDR3nt: TGTGCCAGCAGCCTCGACCACCCATGGAGGGCCGAGCAGTATTTT
abundance: NA; d_gene: TRBD2; v_gene: TRBV28; j_gene: TRBJ2-2; CDR3aa: CAIREGHSTGELFF; CDR3nt: TGTGCCATCCGGGAGGGCCACAGCACCGGGGAGCTGTTTTTT
abundance: once; d_gene: TRBD1; v_gene: TRBV10-1; j_gene: TRBJ2-1; CDR3aa: CASSERGPALSNEQFF; CDR3nt: TGCGCCAGCAGTGAAAGGGGGCCAGCCCTTTCCAATGAGCAGTTCTTC
abundance: NA; d_gene: NA; v_gene: TRBV29-1; j_gene: TRBJ2-1; CDR3aa: CSVAYGQSNEQFF; CDR3nt: TGCAGCGTTGCCTATGGACAGAGCAATGAGCAGTTCTTC
abundance: NA; d_gene: NA; v_gene: TRBV9; j_gene: TRBJ2-1; CDR3aa: CASSVVPADYNEQFF; CDR3nt: TGTGCCAGCAGCGTAGTCCCGGCGGACTACAATGAGCAGTTCTTC
abundance: NA; d_gene: NA; v_gene: TRBV6-6; j_gene: TRBJ2-3; CDR3aa: CASSYLLGLTDTQYF; CDR3nt: TGTGCCAGCAGTTACCTCCTAGGGCTTACAGATACGCAGTATTTT
abundance: NA; d_gene: NA; v_gene: TRBV14; j_gene: TRBJ2-7; CDR3aa: CASSQVSLSGLYF; CDR3nt: TGTGCCAGCAGCCAAGTTTCACTCTCCGGGCTGTACTTC
abundance: NA; d_gene: NA; v_gene: TRBV28; j_gene: TRBJ1-4; CDR3aa: CASRLLTGEEKLFF; CDR3nt: TGTGCCAGCAGGTTATTGACTGGGGAGGAAAAACTGTTTTTT
abundance: few; d_gene: TRBD2; v_gene: TRBV28; j_gene: TRBJ2-7; CDR3aa: CASSLLGGVFYEQYF; CDR3nt: TGTGCCAGCAGTTTATTGGGGGGGGTTTTCTACGAGCAGTACTTC
abundance: NA; d_gene: TRBD1; v_gene: TRBV5-1; j_gene: TRBJ1-2; CDR3aa: CASSRNRGGGDGYTF; CDR3nt: TGCGCCAGCAGTCGAAACAGGGGAGGAGGGGATGGCTACACCTTC
abundance: NA; d_gene: NA; v_gene: TRBV6-5; j_gene: TRBJ1-2; CDR3aa: CASKIGNGGYTF; CDR3nt: TGTGCCAGCAAGATCGGAAATGGTGGCTACACCTTC
abundance: NA; d_gene: NA; v_gene: TRBV2; j_gene: TRBJ1-5; CDR3aa: CASSPYGPQPQHF; CDR3nt: TGTGCCAGCAGTCCCTACGGACCCCAGCCCCAGCATTTT
abundance: few; d_gene: NA; v_gene: TRBV19; j_gene: TRBJ2-1; CDR3aa: CASSIVGIEQFF; CDR3nt: TGTGCCAGTAGTATAGTGGGTATTGAGCAGTTCTTC
abundance: once; d_gene: NA; v_gene: TRBV7-2; j_gene: TRBJ2-7; CDR3aa: CASSFNGDYEQYF; CDR3nt: TGTGCCAGCAGCTTCAACGGAGATTACGAGCAGTACTTC
abundance: NA; d_gene: NA; v_gene: TRBV28; j_gene: TRBJ1-5; CDR3aa: CASSAASLRPQHF; CDR3nt: TGTGCCAGCAGCGCCGCCTCGCTTCGGCCCCAGCATTTT
abundance: NA; d_gene: NA; v_gene: TRBV29-1; j_gene: TRBJ2-1; CDR3aa: CSVVRDNEQFF; CDR3nt: TGCAGCGTTGTTAGAGACAATGAGCAGTTCTTC
abundance: NA; d_gene: TRBD1; v_gene: TRBV4-3; j_gene: TRBJ1-3; CDR3aa: CASSRGQGLSGNTIYF; CDR3nt: TGCGCCAGCAGCCGGGGACAGGGGCTATCTGGAAACACCATATATTTT
abundance: NA; d_gene: TRBD1; v_gene: TRBV9; j_gene: TRBJ1-2; CDR3aa: CASSSRTGGSGGYTF; CDR3nt: TGTGCCAGCAGCTCTAGGACAGGTGGGAGTGGTGGCTACACCTTC
abundance: NA; d_gene: NA; v_gene: TRBV12-3/TRBV12-4; j_gene: TRBJ2-1; CDR3aa: CASSFGGIGQFF; CDR3nt: TGTGCCAGCAGTTTTGGAGGAATTGGGCAGTTCTTC
abundance: NA; d_gene: NA; v_gene: TRBV11-2; j_gene: TRBJ1-2; CDR3aa: CASSLSPDRPRRGYTF; CDR3nt: TGTGCCAGCAGCTTAAGTCCCGACAGACCACGGCGGGGCTACACCTTC
abundance: NA; d_gene: NA; v_gene: TRBV3-1/TRBV3-2; j_gene: TRBJ1-1; CDR3aa: CLPRAPTEAFF; CDR3nt: TGCCTCCCCCGGGCGCCCACTGAAGCTTTCTTT
abundance: NA; d_gene: NA; v_gene: TRBV6-2/TRBV6-3; j_gene: TRBJ1-2; CDR3aa: CASSYSRDGYTF; CDR3nt: TGTGCCAGCAGTTACTCGAGGGATGGCTACACCTTC
abundance: NA; d_gene: NA; v_gene: TRBV12-3/TRBV12-4; j_gene: TRBJ2-3; CDR3aa: CASSLYVDTQYF; CDR3nt: TGTGCCAGCAGTTTATATGTAGATACGCAGTATTTT
abundance: once; d_gene: TRBD1; v_gene: TRBV3-1/TRBV3-2; j_gene: TRBJ2-7; CDR3aa: CASSQEGTGSIEQYF; CDR3nt: TGTGCCAGCAGCCAAGAAGGGACAGGGTCCATAGAGCAGTACTTC
abundance: NA; d_gene: NA; v_gene: TRBV7-2; j_gene: TRBJ1-2; CDR3aa: CASSLKPGTYGYTF; CDR3nt: TGTGCCAGCAGCTTAAAGCCAGGGACGTATGGCTACACCTTC
abundance: NA; d_gene: NA; v_gene: TRBV4-3; j_gene: TRBJ2-1; CDR3aa: CASSQDVGYEQFF; CDR3nt: TGCGCCAGCAGCCAAGACGTGGGATATGAGCAGTTCTTC
abundance: NA; d_gene: NA; v_gene: TRBV11-3; j_gene: TRBJ2-4; CDR3aa: CASSLGRTKNIQYF; CDR3nt: TGTGCCAGCAGCTTAGGGAGAACCAAAAACATTCAGTACTTC
abundance: NA; d_gene: NA; v_gene: TRBV23-1; j_gene: TRBJ1-5; CDR3aa: CASSQSSRGSNQPQHF; CDR3nt: TGCGCCAGCAGTCAATCGAGTAGGGGAAGCAATCAGCCCCAGCATTTT
abundance: NA; d_gene: TRBD2; v_gene: TRBV5-1; j_gene: TRBJ2-5; CDR3aa: CASSLEVRGGSETQYF; CDR3nt: TGCGCCAGCAGCTTGGAGGTGCGGGGGGGCTCGGAGACCCAGTACTTC
abundance: NA; d_gene: TRBD2; v_gene: TRBV7-9; j_gene: TRBJ2-4; CDR3aa: CASSGGTSGSQAKNIQYF; CDR3nt: TGTGCCAGCAGCGGCGGGACTAGCGGGAGTCAAGCCAAAAACATTCAGTACTTC
abundance: once; d_gene: NA; v_gene: TRBV11-2; j_gene: TRBJ2-2; CDR3aa: CASSQSGENTGELFF; CDR3nt: TGTGCCAGCAGCCAGTCCGGGGAAAACACCGGGGAGCTGTTTTTT
abundance: few; d_gene: NA; v_gene: TRBV27; j_gene: TRBJ2-7; CDR3aa: CASSSERRDIFYEQYF; CDR3nt: TGTGCCAGCAGTTCCGAGCGGCGGGACATCTTCTACGAGCAGTACTTC
abundance: once; d_gene: TRBD2; v_gene: TRBV5-1; j_gene: TRBJ2-1; CDR3aa: CASKAMAGGWGNEQFF; CDR3nt: TGCGCCAGCAAGGCTATGGCGGGAGGCTGGGGAAATGAGCAGTTCTTC
abundance: NA; d_gene: TRBD1; v_gene: TRBV7-2; j_gene: TRBJ1-1; CDR3aa: CASRFQGAVDTEAFF; CDR3nt: TGTGCCAGCAGGTTCCAGGGGGCTGTGGATACTGAAGCTTTCTTT
abundance: NA; d_gene: TRBD2; v_gene: TRBV5-1; j_gene: TRBJ2-3; CDR3aa: CASGSGGGTDTQYF; CDR3nt: TGCGCCAGCGGTTCGGGAGGGGGCACAGATACGCAGTATTTT
abundance: NA; d_gene: NA; v_gene: TRBV7-2; j_gene: TRBJ2-5; CDR3aa: CASSRGPPRGADQETQYF; CDR3nt: TGTGCCAGCAGTCGTGGGCCACCCAGGGGGGCAGACCAAGAGACCCAGTACTTC